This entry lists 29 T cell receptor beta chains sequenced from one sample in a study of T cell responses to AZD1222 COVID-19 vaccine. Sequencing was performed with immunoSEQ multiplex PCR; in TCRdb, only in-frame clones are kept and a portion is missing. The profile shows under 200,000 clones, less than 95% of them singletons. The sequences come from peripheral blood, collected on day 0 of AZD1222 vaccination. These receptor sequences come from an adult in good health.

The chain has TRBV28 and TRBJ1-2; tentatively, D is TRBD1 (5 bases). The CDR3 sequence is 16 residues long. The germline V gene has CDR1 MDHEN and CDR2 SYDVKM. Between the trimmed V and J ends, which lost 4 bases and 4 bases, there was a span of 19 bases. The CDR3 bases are TGTGCCAGCAGTTATCCTTACGGGGGTCCGGTCTATGGCTACACCTTC. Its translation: CASSYPYGGPVYGYTF.

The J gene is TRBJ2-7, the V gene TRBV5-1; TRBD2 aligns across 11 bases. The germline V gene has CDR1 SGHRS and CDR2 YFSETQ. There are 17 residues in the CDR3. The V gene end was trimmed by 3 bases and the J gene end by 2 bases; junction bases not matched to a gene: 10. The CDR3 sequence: CASSSESSGRFPYEQYF. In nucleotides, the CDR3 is TGCGCCAGCAGCTCGGAATCTAGCGGGAGGTTTCCCTACGAGCAGTACTTC.

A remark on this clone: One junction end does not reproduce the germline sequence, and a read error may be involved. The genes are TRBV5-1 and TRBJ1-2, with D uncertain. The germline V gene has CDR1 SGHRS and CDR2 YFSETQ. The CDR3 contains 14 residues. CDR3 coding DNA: TGCGCCAGCAGCTTGAATCCGGGCATCACCACTCGGCTCTTC. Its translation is CASSLNPGITTRLF.

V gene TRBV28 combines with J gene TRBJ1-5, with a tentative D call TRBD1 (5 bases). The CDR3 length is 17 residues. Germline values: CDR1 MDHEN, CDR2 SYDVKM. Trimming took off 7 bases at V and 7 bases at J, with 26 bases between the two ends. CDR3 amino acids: CASTVPDRSGVGQPQHF. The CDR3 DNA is TGTGCCAGCACCGTGCCGGATCGATCGGGGGTGGGCCAGCCCCAGCATTTT. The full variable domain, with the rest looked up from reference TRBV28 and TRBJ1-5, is DVKVTQSSRYLVKRTGEKVFLECVQDMDHENMFWYRQDPGLGLRLIYFSYDVKMKEKGDIPEGYSVSREKKERFSLILESASTNQTSMYLCASTVPDRSGVGQPQHFGDGTRLSIL.

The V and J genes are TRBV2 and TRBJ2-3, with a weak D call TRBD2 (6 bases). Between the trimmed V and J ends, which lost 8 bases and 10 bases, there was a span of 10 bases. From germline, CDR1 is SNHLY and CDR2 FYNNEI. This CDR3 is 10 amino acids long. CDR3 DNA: TGTGCCAGCGGACGGGACTCGCAGTATTTT. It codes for CASGRDSQYF.

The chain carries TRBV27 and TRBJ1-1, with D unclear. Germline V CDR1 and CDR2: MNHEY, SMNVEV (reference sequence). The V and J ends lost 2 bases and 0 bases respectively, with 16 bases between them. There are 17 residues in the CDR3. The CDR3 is CASSLSVADSMNTEAFF. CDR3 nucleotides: TGTGCCAGCAGTTTAAGTGTGGCAGACTCGATGAACACTGAAGCTTTCTTT.

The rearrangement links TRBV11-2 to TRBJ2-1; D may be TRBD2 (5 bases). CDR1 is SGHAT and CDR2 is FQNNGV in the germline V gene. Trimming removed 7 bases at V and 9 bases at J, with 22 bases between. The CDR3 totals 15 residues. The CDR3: CASMGYRTRAAEQFF. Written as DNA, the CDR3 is TGTGCCAGCATGGGCTATAGAACGCGAGCGGCTGAGCAGTTCTTC.

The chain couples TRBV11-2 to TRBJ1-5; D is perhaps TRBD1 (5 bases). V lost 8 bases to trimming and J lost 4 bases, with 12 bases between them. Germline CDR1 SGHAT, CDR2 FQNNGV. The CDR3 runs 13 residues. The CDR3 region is CASGWGPNQPQHF. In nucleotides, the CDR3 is TGTGCCAGCGGCTGGGGCCCAAATCAGCCCCAGCATTTT. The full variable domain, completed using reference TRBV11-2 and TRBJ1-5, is EAGVAQSPRYKIIEKRQSVAFWCNPISGHATLYWYQQILGQGPKLLIQFQNNGVVDDSQLPKDRFSAERLKGVDSTLKIQPAKLEDSAVYLCASGWGPNQPQHFGDGTRLSIL.

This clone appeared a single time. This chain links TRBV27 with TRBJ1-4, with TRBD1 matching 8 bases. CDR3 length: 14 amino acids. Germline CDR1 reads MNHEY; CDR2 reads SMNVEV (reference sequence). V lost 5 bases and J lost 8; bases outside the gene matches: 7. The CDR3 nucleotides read TGTGCCAGCAGTGCTCGGACAGGGAAGGAAAAACTGTTTTTT. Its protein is CASSARTGKEKLFF.

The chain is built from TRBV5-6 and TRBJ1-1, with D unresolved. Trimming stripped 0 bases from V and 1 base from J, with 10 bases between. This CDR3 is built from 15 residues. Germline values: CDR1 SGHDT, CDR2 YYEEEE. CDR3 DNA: TGTGCCAGCAGCTTGGCCGGGGTTTCGAACACTGAAGCTTTCTTT. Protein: CASSLAGVSNTEAFF.

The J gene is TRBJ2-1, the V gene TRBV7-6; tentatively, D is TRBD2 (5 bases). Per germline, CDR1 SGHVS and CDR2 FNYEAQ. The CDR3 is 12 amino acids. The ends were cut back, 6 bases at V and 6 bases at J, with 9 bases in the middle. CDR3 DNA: TGTGCCAGCAGGGACTTAGGCAATGAGCAGTTCTTC. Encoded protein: CASRDLGNEQFF.

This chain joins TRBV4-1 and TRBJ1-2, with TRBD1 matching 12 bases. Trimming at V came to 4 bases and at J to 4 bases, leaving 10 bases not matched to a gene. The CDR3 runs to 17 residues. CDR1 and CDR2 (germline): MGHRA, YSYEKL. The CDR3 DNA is TGCGCCAGCAGCCCAATCCGGGACAGGGGGCGAAGCTATGGCTACACCTTC. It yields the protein CASSPIRDRGRSYGYTF.

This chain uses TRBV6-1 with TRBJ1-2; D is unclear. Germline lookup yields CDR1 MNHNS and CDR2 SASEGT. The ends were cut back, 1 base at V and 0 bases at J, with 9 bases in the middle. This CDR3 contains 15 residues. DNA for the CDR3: TGTGCCAGCAGTGAAGTGACCCCTGCTAACTATGGCTACACCTTC. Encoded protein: CASSEVTPANYGYTF.

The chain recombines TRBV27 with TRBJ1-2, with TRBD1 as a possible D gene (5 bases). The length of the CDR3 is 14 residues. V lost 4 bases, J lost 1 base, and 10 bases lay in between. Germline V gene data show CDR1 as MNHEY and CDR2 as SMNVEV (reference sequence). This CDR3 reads CASSWGRGNYGYTF. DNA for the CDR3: TGTGCCAGCAGTTGGGGACGGGGTAACTATGGCTACACCTTC.

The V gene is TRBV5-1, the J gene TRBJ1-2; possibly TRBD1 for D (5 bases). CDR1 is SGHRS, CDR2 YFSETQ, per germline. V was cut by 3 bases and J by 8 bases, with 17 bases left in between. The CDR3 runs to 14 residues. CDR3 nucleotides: TGCGCCAGCAGCTCCGGCGGAGGGGTGAGGGGCTACACCTTC. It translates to CASSSGGGVRGYTF.

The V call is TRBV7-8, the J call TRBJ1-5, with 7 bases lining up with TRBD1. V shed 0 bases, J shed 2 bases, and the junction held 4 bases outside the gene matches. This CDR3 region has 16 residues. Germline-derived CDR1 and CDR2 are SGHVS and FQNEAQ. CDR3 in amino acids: CASSLATGEGNQPQHF. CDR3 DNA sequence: TGTGCCAGCAGCTTAGCAACAGGGGAGGGCAATCAGCCCCAGCATTTT.

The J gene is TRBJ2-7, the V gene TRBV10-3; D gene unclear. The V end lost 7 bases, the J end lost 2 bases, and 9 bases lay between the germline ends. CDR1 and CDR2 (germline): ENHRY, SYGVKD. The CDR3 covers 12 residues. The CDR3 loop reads CAIKGPAYEQYF. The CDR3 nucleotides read TGTGCCATCAAGGGCCCAGCCTACGAGCAGTACTTC.

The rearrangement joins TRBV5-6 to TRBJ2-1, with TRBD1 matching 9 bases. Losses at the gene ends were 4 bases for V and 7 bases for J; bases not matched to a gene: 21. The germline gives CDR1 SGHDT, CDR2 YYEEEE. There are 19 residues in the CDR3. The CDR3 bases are TGTGCCAGCAGCGCCCGGACAGGGGTCGGGAGCTCAAGGAGGAATGAGCAGTTCTTC. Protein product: CASSARTGVGSSRRNEQFF.

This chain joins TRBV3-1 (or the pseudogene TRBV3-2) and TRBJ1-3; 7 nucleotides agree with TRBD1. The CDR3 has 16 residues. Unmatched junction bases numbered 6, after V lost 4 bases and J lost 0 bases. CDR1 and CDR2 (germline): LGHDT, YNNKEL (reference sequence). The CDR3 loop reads CASSPTGQISGNTIYF. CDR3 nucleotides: TGTGCCAGCAGCCCAACGGGACAGATCTCTGGAAACACCATATATTTT.

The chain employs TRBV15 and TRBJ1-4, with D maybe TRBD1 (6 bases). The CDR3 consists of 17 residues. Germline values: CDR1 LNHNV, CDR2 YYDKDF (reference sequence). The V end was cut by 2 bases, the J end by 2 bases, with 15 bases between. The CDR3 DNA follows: TGTGCCACCAGCAGATTGGGCGGAGGGGGGACTAATGAAAAACTGTTTTTT. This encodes CATSRLGGGGTNEKLFF.

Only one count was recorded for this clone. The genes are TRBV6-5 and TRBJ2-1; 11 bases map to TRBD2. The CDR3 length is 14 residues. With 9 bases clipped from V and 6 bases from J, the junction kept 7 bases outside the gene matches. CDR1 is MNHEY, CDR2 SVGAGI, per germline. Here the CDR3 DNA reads TGTGCCAGTAGTAGCGGGAGGGAGGGCAATGAGCAGTTCTTC. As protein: CASSSGREGNEQFF.

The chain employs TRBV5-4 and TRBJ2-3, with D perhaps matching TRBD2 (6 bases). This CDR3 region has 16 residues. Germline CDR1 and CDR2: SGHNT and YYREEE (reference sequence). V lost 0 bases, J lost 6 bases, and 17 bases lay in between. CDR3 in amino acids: CASSLGLGGEADTQYF. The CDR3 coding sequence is TGTGCCAGCAGCTTGGGGCTCGGGGGAGAGGCGGATACGCAGTATTTT.

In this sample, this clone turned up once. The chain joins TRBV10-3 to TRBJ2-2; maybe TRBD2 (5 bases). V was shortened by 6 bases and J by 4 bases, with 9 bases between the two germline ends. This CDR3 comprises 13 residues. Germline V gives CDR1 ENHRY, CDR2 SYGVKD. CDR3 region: CAIREDRTGELFF. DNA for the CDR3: TGTGCCATCAGGGAGGACCGCACCGGGGAGCTGTTTTTT.

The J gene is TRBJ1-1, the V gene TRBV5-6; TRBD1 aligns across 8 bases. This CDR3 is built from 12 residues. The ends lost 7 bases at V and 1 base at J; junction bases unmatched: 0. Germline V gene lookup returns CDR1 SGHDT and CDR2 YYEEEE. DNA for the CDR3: TGTGCCAGCCAGGGGGCGAACACTGAAGCTTTCTTT. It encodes CASQGANTEAFF.

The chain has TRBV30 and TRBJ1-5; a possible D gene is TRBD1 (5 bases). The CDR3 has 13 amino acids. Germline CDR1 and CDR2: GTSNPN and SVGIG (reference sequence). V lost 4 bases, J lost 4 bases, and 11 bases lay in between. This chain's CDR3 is CAWTVGGNQPQHF. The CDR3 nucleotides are TGTGCCTGGACGGTGGGGGGTAATCAGCCCCAGCATTTT.

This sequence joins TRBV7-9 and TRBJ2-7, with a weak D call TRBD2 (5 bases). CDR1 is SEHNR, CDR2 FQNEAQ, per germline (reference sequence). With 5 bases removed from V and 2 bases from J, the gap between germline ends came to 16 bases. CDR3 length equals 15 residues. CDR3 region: CASSPQERSAYEQYF. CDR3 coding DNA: TGTGCCAGCAGCCCCCAAGAGCGGTCGGCCTACGAGCAGTACTTC.

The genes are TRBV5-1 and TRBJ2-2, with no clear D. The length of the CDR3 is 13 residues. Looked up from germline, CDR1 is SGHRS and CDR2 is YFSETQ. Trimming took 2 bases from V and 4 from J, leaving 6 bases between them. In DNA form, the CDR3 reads TGCGCCAGCAGCTTAAGTGGCACCGGGGAGCTGTTTTTT. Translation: CASSLSGTGELFF.

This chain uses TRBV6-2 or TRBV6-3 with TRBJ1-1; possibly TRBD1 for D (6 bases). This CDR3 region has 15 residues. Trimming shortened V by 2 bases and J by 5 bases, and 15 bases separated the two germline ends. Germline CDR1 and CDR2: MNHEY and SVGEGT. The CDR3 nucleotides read TGTGCCAGCAGTTACCCGGAAGGCAGGGGAACTGAAGCTTTCTTT. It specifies CASSYPEGRGTEAFF.

The DNA of the CDR3 is TGCGCCAGCAGCCGGGACTCTCAGGGTCTCGAGCAGTACTTC. Amino acids: CASSRDSQGLEQYF. The rearrangement links TRBV5-1 to TRBJ2-7, with a weak D call TRBD2 (6 bases). Germline CDR1 reads SGHRS; CDR2 reads YFSETQ. Trimming stripped 4 bases from V and 6 bases from J, with 17 bases between. The CDR3 runs 14 residues. Full variable domain (missing parts from reference TRBV5-1 and TRBJ2-7): KAGVTQTPRYLIKTRGQQVTLSCSPISGHRSVSWYQQTPGQGLQFLFEYFSETQRNKGNFPGRFSGRQFSNSRSEMNVSTLELGDSALYLCASSRDSQGLEQYFGPGTRLTVT.